What follows is one T cell receptor (beta chain) and its context. The entry originates in a study of T cells in Graves' hyperthyroidism and ophthalmopathy. The CDR3 regions of TCR beta were amplified from RNA transcripts. The TCR CDR3 was amplified in a first-round RT-PCR using the HTBI primer set. TCRdb re-analysed the multiplex PCR reads in MiXCR, keeping a single row per CDR3 protein. The sample records roughly 200,000 distinct CDR3 sequences, about 18% being singletons. The V gene lost 0 bases and the J gene lost 14 bases, with 22 bases spanning the gap. Germline lookup yields CDR1 MNHEY and CDR2 SMNVEV (reference sequence). This CDR3 has 16 amino acids.

The sequencing input was blood. This chain connects TRBV27 to TRBJ2-2; either TRBD1 or TRBD2 may fit D (5 bases each). The source of this sequence is a middle-aged man with Graves' hyperthyroidism. The CDR3 spells CASSLSPGAGASPLFF. CDR3 nucleotide sequence: TGTGCCAGCAGTTTATCCCCTGGGGCGGGCGCCAGTCCTCTGTTTTTT.